This TCR beta chain is drawn from a study of blood T cells in healthy people across ages. Trimming took off 0 bases at V and 5 bases at J, with 25 bases between the two ends. The CDR3 has 19 residues. Per germline, CDR1 LGHNA and CDR2 YNFKEQ. This clonotype was seen more than once but under ten times. A second PCR of about 7 to 12 cycles used a sample-barcoded 5' primer and a J-beta primer mix. MiXCR was run by TCRdb on the 5' RACE reads, yielding one entry per CDR3 protein. The profile shows a few hundred thousand distinct CDR3 sequences, 25% to 30% of them singletons. The chain has TRBV4-2 and TRBJ1-2; a weak D match, TRBD1 (5 bases). Sequenced material: blood. The sequence was obtained from a woman aged 70-85 years in good health. CDR3 residues: CASSQDRWGTGRTLYGYTF. The CDR3 nucleotides read TGTGCCAGCAGCCAAGATAGGTGGGGGACGGGCCGGACTCTTTATGGCTACACCTTC.